This entry lists 8 T cell receptor beta chains sequenced from one sample in a study of T cell repertoires in cytomegalovirus infection. TCRdb re-called the reads through MiXCR, storing one row per CDR3 protein. Seen here are 630,000 or so distinct CDR3 sequences, 20% to 25% observed once, and the top ten hold 7.5% to 9%. The sample was CD8+ T cells from PBMCs. The receptors come from a human donor in good health (CMV status not recorded). Some clones in this sample may be carry-over from other donors' samples.

This clonotype occurred many times. The rearrangement uses TRBV4-2 and TRBJ2-7, with 10 bases matching TRBD2. Germline V lookup: CDR1 LGHNA, CDR2 YNFKEQ. The CDR3 is 15 residues long. Losses at the gene ends were 1 base for V and 2 bases for J; bases not matched to a gene: 2. The CDR3 spells CASSQGTSGTYEQYF. In DNA form, the CDR3 reads TGTGCCAGCAGCCAAGGGACTAGCGGAACCTACGAGCAGTACTTC.

This clonotype was recorded many times. V is TRBV7-2 and J is TRBJ2-7; 9 bases are a match to TRBD1. The CDR3 loop spans 15 amino acids. The V gene's germline CDR1 is SGHTA and CDR2 FQGNSA. The V segment lost 0 bases and the J segment 4 bases; nucleotides outside the gene matches: 4. CDR3 nucleotides: TGTGCCAGCAGCTTAGCCGGACAGGGGAAGTACGAGCAGTACGTC. Its protein product is CASSLAGQGKYEQYV.

This clonotype was counted many times. The J gene is TRBJ2-7, the V gene TRBV7-9; D gene ambiguous. V was shortened by 2 bases and J by 5 bases, with 10 bases between the two germline ends. Germline V gives CDR1 SEHNR, CDR2 FQNEAQ (reference sequence). This CDR3 region has 13 residues. The CDR3 sequence: CASSLTRPDEQYF. DNA of the CDR3: TGTGCCAGCAGCTTAACCCGTCCGGACGAGCAGTACTTC.

There are many counts of this clonotype. This chain connects TRBV10-3 to TRBJ2-1; maybe TRBD2 (6 bases). Germline V gene data show CDR1 as ENHRY and CDR2 as SYGVKD. This CDR3 has 13 amino acids. V lost 2 bases and J 7 bases, leaving 9 bases between the germline ends. The CDR3 DNA is TGTGCCATCAGTGAGAATGGGGGGAATGAGCAGTTCTTC. It specifies CAISENGGNEQFF.

This clonotype has a handful of counts. This sequence may be a read error, since a much larger clone differs from it by one base. The chain uses TRBV7-2 and TRBJ1-5, with a tentative D call TRBD1 (6 bases). This CDR3 comprises 13 residues. Germline CDR1 SGHTA, CDR2 FQGNSA. Trimming cost V 5 bases and J 5 bases, with 10 bases left between them. The CDR3 DNA follows: TGTGCCAGCAGCCAAGGGACACATCAGCCCCAGCATTTT. Protein sequence: CASSQGTHQPQHF.

This clonotype turned up a few times. This chain's CDR3 is CASSPGTGNDEQFF. The CDR3, as DNA: TGCGCCAGCAGCCCCGGGACAGGGAACGATGAGCAGTTCTTC. V and J are TRBV5-1 and TRBJ2-1, with 9 bases that match TRBD1. This CDR3 is 14 amino acids long. Germline trimming cut 4 bases from V and 8 bases from J; bases unmatched to any gene: 7. Germline CDR1 SGHRS, CDR2 YFSETQ.

This clonotype was counted between two and nine times. This sequence joins TRBV29-1 and TRBJ1-1, with a weak D call TRBD1 (5 bases). V gave up 7 bases and J gave up 5 bases, with 17 bases separating them. This CDR3 spans 13 amino acids. Germline CDR1 reads SQVTM; CDR2 reads ANQGSEA. CDR3 in DNA: TGCAGCGATCGACAGTCCCTTCTAACTGAAGCTTTCTTT. It yields the protein CSDRQSLLTEAFF.

The CDR3 protein is CASSSFEGHNSPLHF. The DNA of the CDR3 is TGTGCCAGCAGCTCCTTCGAGGGGCACAATTCACCCCTCCACTTT. The chain combines TRBV7-2 with TRBJ1-6; TRBD1 might be the D (5 bases). This CDR3 is 15 amino acids long. Germline assignment: CDR1 SGHTA and CDR2 FQGNSA. Deletions cut 4 bases from V and 7 bases from J, with 14 bases between.